A single sample is the source of the 21 T cell receptor beta chains below, sequenced in a study of cytomegalovirus exposure and HLA in healthy donors. The PCR employed 60 Vbeta primers together with 13 Jbeta primers. The table came from immunoSEQ multiplex PCR; TCRdb's copy has only in-frame clones and leaves some out. The data show about 120,000 clones, with 65% to 85% seen just once and less than 3% held by the top ten. Sequenced sample: PBMCs. The receptors come from a woman in her 40s in good health and CMV-seropositive.

The genes are TRBV5-1 and TRBJ2-1; D is possibly TRBD1 (6 bases). The germline gives CDR1 SGHRS, CDR2 YFSETQ. The CDR3 runs 15 residues. V was shortened by 0 bases and J by 2 bases, with 9 bases between the two germline ends. CDR3 in amino acids: CASSLEDRTYNEQFF. CDR3 nucleotides: TGCGCCAGCAGCTTGGAGGACAGAACCTACAATGAGCAGTTCTTC. Based on the CDR3 plus reference TRBV5-1 and TRBJ2-1, the full variable domain is KAGVTQTPRYLIKTRGQQVTLSCSPISGHRSVSWYQQTPGQGLQFLFEYFSETQRNKGNFPGRFSGRQFSNSRSEMNVSTLELGDSALYLCASSLEDRTYNEQFFGPGTRLTVL.

This clone was picked up a small number of times. CDR3 protein: CASSIETGHLQPQHF. DNA for the CDR3: TGTGCCAGTAGTATAGAAACCGGACATTTACAGCCCCAGCATTTT. The rearrangement joins TRBV19 to TRBJ1-5; possibly TRBD1 for D (5 bases). Germline lookup yields CDR1 LNHDA and CDR2 SQIVND (reference sequence). With 0 bases removed from V and 7 bases from J, the gap between germline ends came to 13 bases. The CDR3 sequence is 15 residues long.

The J gene is TRBJ2-7, the V gene TRBV6-6; TRBD1 is a possible D gene (5 bases). The V gene's germline CDR1 is MNHNY and CDR2 SVGAGI (reference sequence). Between the trimmed V and J ends, which lost 4 bases and 0 bases, there was a span of 10 bases. This CDR3 region has 14 residues. The DNA for the CDR3 is TGTGCCAGCAGTTCCACAGGTTCCTCCTACGAGCAGTACTTC. As protein: CASSSTGSSYEQYF.

The chain carries TRBV27 and TRBJ1-2; a weak D match, TRBD1 (6 bases). Between the trimmed V and J ends, which lost 4 bases and 2 bases, there was a span of 14 bases. Per the germline V gene, CDR1 is MNHEY and CDR2 is SMNVEV (reference sequence). The CDR3 is made up of 15 amino acids. Here the CDR3 DNA reads TGTGCCAGCAGTTCTACGACAGGACCCAACTATGGCTACACCTTC. This encodes CASSSTTGPNYGYTF.

The rearrangement uses TRBV4-3 and TRBJ2-5; D gene ambiguous. V was clipped by 1 base and J by 1 base, with 7 bases between them. The CDR3 extends over 14 amino acids. Looked up from germline, CDR1 is LGHNA and CDR2 is YSLEER. CDR3 protein: CASSQGLGQETQYF. Here the CDR3 DNA reads TGCGCCAGCAGCCAAGGACTGGGCCAAGAGACCCAGTACTTC.

In DNA, the CDR3 is TGTGCCAGTAGTATAGATGGCGGCTACGAGCAGTACTTC. Translation: CASSIDGGYEQYF. J is TRBJ2-7 and V is TRBV19; D unclear. Per germline, CDR1 LNHDA and CDR2 SQIVND (reference sequence). V shed 0 bases and J shed 3 bases, with 6 bases lying between them. The CDR3 is made up of 13 amino acids.

The table lists this clone with a few counts. This chain joins TRBV18 and TRBJ1-1; 7 bases agree with TRBD1. V trimming: 4 bases; J trimming: 8 bases; junction bases outside the gene matches: 13. The CDR3 has 15 residues. Germline CDR1 KGHSH, CDR2 LQKENI. The CDR3 DNA is TGTGCCAGCTCACTTTCGACAGGGACAGCTCAAGAAGCTTTCTTT. It codes for CASSLSTGTAQEAFF.

The genes are TRBV4-1 and TRBJ2-7; D possibly corresponds to TRBD2 (6 bases). This CDR3 is 16 amino acids long. In germline, CDR1 is MGHRA, CDR2 YSYEKL. Trimming shortened V by 0 bases and J by 3 bases, and 15 bases separated the two germline ends. CDR3 sequence: CASSQDIASVNYEQYF. CDR3 in DNA: TGCGCCAGCAGCCAAGATATAGCTAGCGTAAACTACGAGCAGTACTTC.

The chain joins TRBV19 to TRBJ2-1; 8 bases match TRBD2. J was trimmed by 1 base and V by 3 bases; bases with no gene match: 8. The CDR3 runs 17 residues. Per the germline V gene, CDR1 is LNHDA and CDR2 is SQIVND (reference sequence). CDR3 in DNA: TGTGCCAGTAGTATCATGGGGGCGGGAGGATCCTACAATGAGCAGTTCTTC. Amino acids: CASSIMGAGGSYNEQFF.

This clone was observed a single time. V and J are TRBV5-6 and TRBJ1-2; D unclear. Germline V lookup: CDR1 SGHDT, CDR2 YYEEEE. Trimming shortened V by 2 bases and J by 2 bases, and 7 bases separated the two germline ends. The CDR3 spans 13 residues. CDR3 protein: CASSFTRNYGYTF. The CDR3 nucleotides read TGTGCCAGCAGCTTTACAAGAAACTATGGCTACACCTTC.

The chain joins TRBV10-1 to TRBJ1-1, with D uncertain. The length of the CDR3 is 8 residues. Trimming shortened V by 11 bases and J by 10 bases, and 8 bases separated the two germline ends. Germline CDR1 is WNHNN and CDR2 is SYGVQD (reference sequence). The chain's CDR3 is CADYVAFF. As DNA, the CDR3 is TGCGCCGACTACGTAGCTTTCTTT.

The V and J genes are TRBV27 and TRBJ1-1; 7 nucleotides match TRBD1. The ends lost 2 bases at V and 0 bases at J; junction bases unmatched: 9. Germline assignment: CDR1 MNHEY and CDR2 SMNVEV (reference sequence). The CDR3 totals 17 residues. CDR3 DNA sequence: TGTGCCAGCAGTTTACGATTCGGACAGGACATGAACACTGAAGCTTTCTTT. This translates into CASSLRFGQDMNTEAFF.

The chain recombines TRBV19 with TRBJ2-7; 8 bases line up with TRBD2. The germline gives CDR1 LNHDA, CDR2 SQIVND (reference sequence). This CDR3 comprises 14 residues. The V segment lost 3 bases and the J segment 4 bases; nucleotides outside the gene matches: 5. CDR3 region: CASSMRTSGYEQYF. CDR3 DNA sequence: TGTGCCAGTAGTATGCGAACTAGCGGATACGAGCAGTACTTC.

This chain connects TRBV7-7 to TRBJ1-2; D is perhaps TRBD1 (5 bases). Trimming pared 7 bases from V and 0 bases from J, leaving 24 bases between. Germline CDR1 is SSHAT and CDR2 is FNYEAQ (reference sequence). The CDR3 sequence is 18 residues long. CDR3 nucleotides: TGTGCCAGCACCCTTCGGGTACAGGCGAAGGAGACTAACTATGGCTACACCTTC. Amino acid sequence: CASTLRVQAKETNYGYTF.

The chain is built from TRBV21-1 and TRBJ1-5; TRBD1, as called in the table, went unchecked against the DNA. TRBV21-1 is tagged as a pseudogene. The CDR3 is 14 amino acids. The CDR3 DNA sequence: TGTGCCAGCCCCAAGCTCAGGGCGAGGCAGCCCCAGCATTTT. Its protein product is CASPKLRARQPQHF.

V and J are TRBV11-1 and TRBJ2-1; 8 bases fit TRBD2. V gave up 3 bases and J gave up 8 bases; unmatched junction bases: 15. Germline V gene sequence: CDR1 SGHAT, CDR2 FQDESV (reference sequence). The CDR3 spans 17 residues. CDR3 protein: CASSFNNGGLVMYEQFF. In nucleotides, the CDR3 is TGTGCCAGCAGCTTTAATAATGGGGGACTAGTTATGTATGAGCAGTTCTTC.

The table lists this clone with a few counts. V and J are TRBV29-1 and TRBJ2-3, with a possible D match to TRBD1 (5 bases). Germline CDR1 and CDR2: SQVTM and ANQGSEA. CDR3 length: 13 residues. V was cut by 7 bases and J by 0 bases, with 11 bases left in between. In DNA, the CDR3 is TGCAGCGGGAAGGGGTCTAGCACAGATACGCAGTATTTT. It translates to CSGKGSSTDTQYF.

The V and J genes are TRBV4-1 and TRBJ2-7; maybe TRBD1 (5 bases). Per the germline V gene, CDR1 is MGHRA and CDR2 is YSYEKL. CDR3 length: 19 residues. The V end lost 1 base, the J end lost 0 bases, and 22 bases lay between the germline ends. CDR3 sequence: CASSQGQTASDLTSYEQYF. As DNA, the CDR3 is TGCGCCAGCAGCCAAGGTCAGACAGCTTCCGATTTGACCTCCTACGAGCAGTACTTC.

This clone was counted between two and nine times. The chain has TRBV6-1 and TRBJ2-1, with TRBD2 identical over 8 bases. Germline V CDR1 and CDR2: MNHNS, SASEGT. This CDR3 spans 16 amino acids. The junction had 12 bases not matched to a gene; V was cut back by 3 bases and J by 8 bases. The CDR3 sequence is CASSDMTSDLSDEQFF. As DNA, the CDR3 is TGTGCCAGCAGTGACATGACTAGCGATCTCTCCGATGAGCAGTTCTTC.

This clone turned up a few times. The J gene is TRBJ1-3, the V gene TRBV6-5, with 7 bases aligning to TRBD1. The CDR3 loop spans 16 amino acids. J gave up 0 bases and V 4 bases, and 6 bases lay outside the gene matches. CDR1 is MNHEY, CDR2 SVGAGI, per germline. CDR3 sequence reads: CASSFGQASSGNTIYF. The CDR3 nucleotides are TGTGCCAGCAGTTTCGGACAGGCAAGCTCTGGAAACACCATATATTTT.

The rearrangement links TRBV7-9 to TRBJ2-1, with 9 bases aligning to TRBD2. Per germline, CDR1 SEHNR and CDR2 FQNEAQ (reference sequence). With V trimmed by 5 bases and J by 7 bases, 12 bases remained unmatched. This CDR3 region has 16 residues. CDR3 sequence reads: CASSHLAGSGGNEQFF. The CDR3 region has the DNA TGTGCCAGCAGCCACCTCGCGGGTAGCGGGGGAAATGAGCAGTTCTTC.